What follows are 5 T cell receptor beta chains derived from one specimen sequenced in a study of T cell responses to AZD1222 COVID-19 vaccine. The method was immunoSEQ multiplex PCR; TCRdb's version includes in-frame clones alone and lacks a portion of them. The profile shows about 190,000 clones, around 92% of them singletons. The source was peripheral blood, collected on day 0 of AZD1222 vaccination. The receptors were sampled from an adult in good health.

The CDR3 bases are TGCGCCAGCAGCCAAGTACTCACCCTCGCAACTAATGAAAAACTGTTTTTT. It specifies CASSQVLTLATNEKLFF. The rearrangement joins TRBV4-1 to TRBJ1-4; D is unresolved. Looked up from germline, CDR1 is MGHRA and CDR2 is YSYEKL. The V end was cut by 1 base, the J end by 0 bases, with 12 bases between. The length of the CDR3 is 17 residues.

This chain connects TRBV6-1 to TRBJ1-2, with D possibly TRBD1 on 6 matching bases. The V and J ends lost 6 bases and 7 bases respectively, with 9 bases between them. Germline loops: CDR1 MNHNS, CDR2 SASEGT. The CDR3 is 11 amino acids. The CDR3 sequence is CASSAGAGYTF. CDR3 sequence (DNA): TGTGCCAGCAGCGCGGGGGCTGGCTACACCTTC.

This chain connects TRBV25-1 to TRBJ2-7; 7 nucleotides line up with TRBD2. V gave up 8 bases and J gave up 6 bases; unmatched junction bases: 13. Germline-derived CDR1 and CDR2 are MGHDK and SYGVNS. The CDR3 is 14 residues long. The CDR3 DNA follows: TGTGCCAGCTCGGAACCGGGCCGCGGGGGCGAGCAGTACTTC. Translated: CASSEPGRGGEQYF.

The V gene is TRBV24-1, the J gene TRBJ2-5, with D possibly TRBD2 on 5 matching bases. From germline, CDR1 is KGHDR and CDR2 SFDVKD. Trimming took off 7 bases at V and 5 bases at J, with 13 bases between the two ends. The CDR3 is made up of 13 amino acids. CDR3 sequence: CATSGEPEETQYF. The DNA for the CDR3 is TGTGCCACCAGCGGGGAACCCGAGGAGACCCAGTACTTC.

The chain couples TRBV6-4 to TRBJ2-1; 8 nucleotides match TRBD1. Germline-derived CDR1 and CDR2 are MRHNA and SNTAGT. The CDR3 has 15 amino acids. Losses at the gene ends were 3 bases for V and 8 bases for J; bases not matched to a gene: 9. The CDR3 region is CASSDSGQGAHEQFF. The CDR3 DNA sequence: TGTGCCAGCAGTGATTCCGGGCAGGGGGCGCATGAGCAGTTCTTC.